This T cell receptor beta chain originates from a study of OX40 agonist ivuxolimab in advanced cancers. Across the study: Every 2 weeks, patients got intravenous ivuxolimab at one of six dose levels (0.01-10 mg/kg). Three patients, one with hepatocellular carcinoma and two with cutaneous melanoma, achieved partial responses. Regarding the study as a whole: Low normalized T-cell clonal expansion was additionally recorded for some nonresponders.

Germline V lookup: CDR1 SEHNR, CDR2 FQNEAQ (reference sequence). Trimming removed 5 bases from V and 5 bases from J, with 18 bases in between. The CDR3 runs 15 residues. Sampled blood was obtained at baseline, cycle 4 day 1, and cycle 7 day 1. Clones were sequenced by immunoSEQ multiplex PCR, and TCRdb holds only the in-frame ones, with some missing. The data show some 94,000 clones, roughly 95% seen once. A note on this clone: The antigen remains undetermined.

This clonotype was obtained from an adult with an advanced solid tumor such as melanoma, head and neck, liver or kidney cancer. The sample consisted of CD4+ or CD8+ T cells sorted from blood, taken in a trial of the OX40 agonist ivuxolimab. The chain combines TRBV7-9 with TRBJ2-5; TRBD1 might be the D (6 bases). As DNA, the CDR3 is TGTGCCAGCAGCCCCGCCAATGGGGGCGGGGAGACCCAGTACTTC. It specifies CASSPANGGGETQYF.